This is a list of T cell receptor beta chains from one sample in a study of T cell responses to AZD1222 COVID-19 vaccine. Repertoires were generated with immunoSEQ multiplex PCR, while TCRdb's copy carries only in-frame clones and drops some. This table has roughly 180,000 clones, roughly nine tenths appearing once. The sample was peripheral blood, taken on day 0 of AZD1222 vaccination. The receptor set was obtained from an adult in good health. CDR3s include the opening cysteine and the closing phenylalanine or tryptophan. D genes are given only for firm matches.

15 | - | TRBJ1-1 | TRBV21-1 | CASSTGQRMNTEAFF
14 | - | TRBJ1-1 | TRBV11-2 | CASSPVLGGTEAFF
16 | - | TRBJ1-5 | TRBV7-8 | CASSLVGSKGNQPQHF
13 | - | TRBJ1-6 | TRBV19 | CASSIVLSRPLHF
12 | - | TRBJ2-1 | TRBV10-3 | CAINEGDNEQFF
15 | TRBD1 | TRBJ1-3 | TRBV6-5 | CASSWGQGSGNTIYF
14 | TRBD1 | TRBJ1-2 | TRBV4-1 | CASSQPGTARGYTF
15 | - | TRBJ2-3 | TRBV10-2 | CASGSRTDYTDTQYF
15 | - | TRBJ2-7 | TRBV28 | CASSYYWTDFSEQYF
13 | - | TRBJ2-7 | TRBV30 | CAWGGSSSYEQYF
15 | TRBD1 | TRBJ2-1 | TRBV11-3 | CASSLVQGVYNEQFF
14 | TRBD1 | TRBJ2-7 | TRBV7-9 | CASSWRQGYYEQYF
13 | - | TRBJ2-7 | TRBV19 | CASSDGPSYEQYF
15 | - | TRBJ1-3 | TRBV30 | CAWSVRGLVGNTIYF
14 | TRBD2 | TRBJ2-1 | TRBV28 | CASSFLAGGREQFF
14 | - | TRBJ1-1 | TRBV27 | CASSSRRLVAEAFF
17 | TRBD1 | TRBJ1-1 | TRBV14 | CASSHRTGQELYTEAFF
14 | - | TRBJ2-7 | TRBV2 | CASSLRGNPYEQYF
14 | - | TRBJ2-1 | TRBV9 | CASSAKTAYNEQFF
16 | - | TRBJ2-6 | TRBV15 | CATSSSVGSGANVLTF
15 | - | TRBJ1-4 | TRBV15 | CATSRESGEGEKLFF
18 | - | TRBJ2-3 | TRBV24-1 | CATSDFPPSASGADTQYF
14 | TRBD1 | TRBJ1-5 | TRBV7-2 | CASRRQGGNQPQHF
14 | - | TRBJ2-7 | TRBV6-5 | CASSPGGTTYEQYF
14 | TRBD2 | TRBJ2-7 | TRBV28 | CASRKRGGRGEQYF
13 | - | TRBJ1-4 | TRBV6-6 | CASRIQGNEKLFF
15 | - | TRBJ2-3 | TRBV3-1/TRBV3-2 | CASSQTGVTTDTQYF
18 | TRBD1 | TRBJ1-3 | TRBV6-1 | CASSEQGQGIGSGNTIYF
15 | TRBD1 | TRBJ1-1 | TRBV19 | CASTISGTGGTEAFF
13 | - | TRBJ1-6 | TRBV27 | CASSFGRDSPLHF
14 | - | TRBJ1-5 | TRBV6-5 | CASSYSVSYQPQHF
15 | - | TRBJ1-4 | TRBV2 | CASSGKGPASQALFF
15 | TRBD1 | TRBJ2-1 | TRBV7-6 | CASRLQGSSYNEQFF
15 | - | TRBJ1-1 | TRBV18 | CASSSTFRIGTEAFF
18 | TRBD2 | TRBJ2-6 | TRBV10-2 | CASSQLAGALSGANVLTF